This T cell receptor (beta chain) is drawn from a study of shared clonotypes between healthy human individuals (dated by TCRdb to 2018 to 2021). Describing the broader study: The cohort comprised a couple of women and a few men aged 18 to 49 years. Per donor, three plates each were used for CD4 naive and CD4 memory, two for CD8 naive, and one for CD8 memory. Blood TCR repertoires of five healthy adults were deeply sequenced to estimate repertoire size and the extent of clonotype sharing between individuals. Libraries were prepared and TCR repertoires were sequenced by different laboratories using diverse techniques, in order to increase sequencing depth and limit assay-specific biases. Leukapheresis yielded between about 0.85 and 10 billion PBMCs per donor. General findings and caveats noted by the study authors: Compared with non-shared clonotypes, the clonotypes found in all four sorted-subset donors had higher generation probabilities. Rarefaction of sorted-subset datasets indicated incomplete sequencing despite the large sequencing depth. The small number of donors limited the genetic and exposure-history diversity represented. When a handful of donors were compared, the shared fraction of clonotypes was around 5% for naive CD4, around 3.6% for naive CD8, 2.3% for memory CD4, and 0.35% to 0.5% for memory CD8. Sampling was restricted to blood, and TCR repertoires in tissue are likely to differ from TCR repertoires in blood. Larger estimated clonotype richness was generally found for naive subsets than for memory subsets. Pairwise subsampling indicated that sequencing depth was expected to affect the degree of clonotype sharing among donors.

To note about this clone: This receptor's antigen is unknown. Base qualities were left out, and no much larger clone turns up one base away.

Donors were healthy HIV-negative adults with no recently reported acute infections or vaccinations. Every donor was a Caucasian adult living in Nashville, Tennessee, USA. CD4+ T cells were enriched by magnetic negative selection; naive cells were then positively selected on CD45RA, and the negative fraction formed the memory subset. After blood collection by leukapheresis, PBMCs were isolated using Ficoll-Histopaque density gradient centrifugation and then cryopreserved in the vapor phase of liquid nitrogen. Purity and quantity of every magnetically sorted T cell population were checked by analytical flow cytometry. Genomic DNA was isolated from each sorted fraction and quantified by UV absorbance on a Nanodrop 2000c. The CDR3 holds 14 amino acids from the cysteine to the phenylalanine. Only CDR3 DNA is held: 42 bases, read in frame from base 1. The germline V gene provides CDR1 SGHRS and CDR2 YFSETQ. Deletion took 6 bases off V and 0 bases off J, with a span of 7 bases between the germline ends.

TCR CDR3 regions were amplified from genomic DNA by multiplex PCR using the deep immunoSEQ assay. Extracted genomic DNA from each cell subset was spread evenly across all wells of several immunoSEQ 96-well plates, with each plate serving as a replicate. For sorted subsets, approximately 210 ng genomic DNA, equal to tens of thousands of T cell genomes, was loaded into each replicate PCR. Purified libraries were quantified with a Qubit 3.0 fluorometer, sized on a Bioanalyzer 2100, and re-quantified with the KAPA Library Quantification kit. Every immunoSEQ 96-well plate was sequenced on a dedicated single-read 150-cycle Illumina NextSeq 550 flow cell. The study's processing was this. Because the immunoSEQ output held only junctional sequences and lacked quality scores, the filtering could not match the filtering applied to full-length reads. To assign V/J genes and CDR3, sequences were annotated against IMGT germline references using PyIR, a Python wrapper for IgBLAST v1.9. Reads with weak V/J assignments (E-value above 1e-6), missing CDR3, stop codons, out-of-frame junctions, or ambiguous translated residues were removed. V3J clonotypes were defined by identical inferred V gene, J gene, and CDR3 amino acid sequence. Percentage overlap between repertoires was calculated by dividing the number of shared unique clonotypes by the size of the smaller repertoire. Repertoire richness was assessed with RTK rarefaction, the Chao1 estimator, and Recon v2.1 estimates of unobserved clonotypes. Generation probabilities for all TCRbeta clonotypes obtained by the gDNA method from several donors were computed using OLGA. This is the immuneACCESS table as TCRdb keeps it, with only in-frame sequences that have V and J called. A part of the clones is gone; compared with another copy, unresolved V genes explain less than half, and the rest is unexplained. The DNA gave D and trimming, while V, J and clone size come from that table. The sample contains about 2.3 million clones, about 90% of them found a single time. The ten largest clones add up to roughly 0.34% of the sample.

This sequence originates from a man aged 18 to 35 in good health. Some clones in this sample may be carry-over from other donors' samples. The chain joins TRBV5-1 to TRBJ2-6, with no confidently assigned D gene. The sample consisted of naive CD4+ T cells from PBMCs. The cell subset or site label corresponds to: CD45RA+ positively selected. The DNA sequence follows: TGCGCCAGCACCCTAGGCTCTGGGGCCAACGTCCTGACTTTC. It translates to CASTLGSGANVLTF.